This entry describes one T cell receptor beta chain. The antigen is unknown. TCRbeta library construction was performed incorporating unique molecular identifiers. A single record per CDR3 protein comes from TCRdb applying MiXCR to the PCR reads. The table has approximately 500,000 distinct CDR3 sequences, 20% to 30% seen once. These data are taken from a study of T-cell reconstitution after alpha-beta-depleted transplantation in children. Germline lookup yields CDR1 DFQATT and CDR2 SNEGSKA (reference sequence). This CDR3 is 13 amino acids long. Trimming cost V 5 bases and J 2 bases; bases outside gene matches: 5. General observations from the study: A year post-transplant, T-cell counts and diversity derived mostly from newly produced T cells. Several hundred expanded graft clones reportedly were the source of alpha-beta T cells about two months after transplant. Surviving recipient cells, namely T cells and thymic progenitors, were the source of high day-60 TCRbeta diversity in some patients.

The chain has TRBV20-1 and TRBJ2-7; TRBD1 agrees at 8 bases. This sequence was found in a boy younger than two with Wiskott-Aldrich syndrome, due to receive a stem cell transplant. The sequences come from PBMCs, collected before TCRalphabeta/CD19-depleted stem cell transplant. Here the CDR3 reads CSASDRGPYEQYF. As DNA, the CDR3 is TGCAGTGCTTCCGACAGGGGCCCCTACGAGCAGTACTTC.